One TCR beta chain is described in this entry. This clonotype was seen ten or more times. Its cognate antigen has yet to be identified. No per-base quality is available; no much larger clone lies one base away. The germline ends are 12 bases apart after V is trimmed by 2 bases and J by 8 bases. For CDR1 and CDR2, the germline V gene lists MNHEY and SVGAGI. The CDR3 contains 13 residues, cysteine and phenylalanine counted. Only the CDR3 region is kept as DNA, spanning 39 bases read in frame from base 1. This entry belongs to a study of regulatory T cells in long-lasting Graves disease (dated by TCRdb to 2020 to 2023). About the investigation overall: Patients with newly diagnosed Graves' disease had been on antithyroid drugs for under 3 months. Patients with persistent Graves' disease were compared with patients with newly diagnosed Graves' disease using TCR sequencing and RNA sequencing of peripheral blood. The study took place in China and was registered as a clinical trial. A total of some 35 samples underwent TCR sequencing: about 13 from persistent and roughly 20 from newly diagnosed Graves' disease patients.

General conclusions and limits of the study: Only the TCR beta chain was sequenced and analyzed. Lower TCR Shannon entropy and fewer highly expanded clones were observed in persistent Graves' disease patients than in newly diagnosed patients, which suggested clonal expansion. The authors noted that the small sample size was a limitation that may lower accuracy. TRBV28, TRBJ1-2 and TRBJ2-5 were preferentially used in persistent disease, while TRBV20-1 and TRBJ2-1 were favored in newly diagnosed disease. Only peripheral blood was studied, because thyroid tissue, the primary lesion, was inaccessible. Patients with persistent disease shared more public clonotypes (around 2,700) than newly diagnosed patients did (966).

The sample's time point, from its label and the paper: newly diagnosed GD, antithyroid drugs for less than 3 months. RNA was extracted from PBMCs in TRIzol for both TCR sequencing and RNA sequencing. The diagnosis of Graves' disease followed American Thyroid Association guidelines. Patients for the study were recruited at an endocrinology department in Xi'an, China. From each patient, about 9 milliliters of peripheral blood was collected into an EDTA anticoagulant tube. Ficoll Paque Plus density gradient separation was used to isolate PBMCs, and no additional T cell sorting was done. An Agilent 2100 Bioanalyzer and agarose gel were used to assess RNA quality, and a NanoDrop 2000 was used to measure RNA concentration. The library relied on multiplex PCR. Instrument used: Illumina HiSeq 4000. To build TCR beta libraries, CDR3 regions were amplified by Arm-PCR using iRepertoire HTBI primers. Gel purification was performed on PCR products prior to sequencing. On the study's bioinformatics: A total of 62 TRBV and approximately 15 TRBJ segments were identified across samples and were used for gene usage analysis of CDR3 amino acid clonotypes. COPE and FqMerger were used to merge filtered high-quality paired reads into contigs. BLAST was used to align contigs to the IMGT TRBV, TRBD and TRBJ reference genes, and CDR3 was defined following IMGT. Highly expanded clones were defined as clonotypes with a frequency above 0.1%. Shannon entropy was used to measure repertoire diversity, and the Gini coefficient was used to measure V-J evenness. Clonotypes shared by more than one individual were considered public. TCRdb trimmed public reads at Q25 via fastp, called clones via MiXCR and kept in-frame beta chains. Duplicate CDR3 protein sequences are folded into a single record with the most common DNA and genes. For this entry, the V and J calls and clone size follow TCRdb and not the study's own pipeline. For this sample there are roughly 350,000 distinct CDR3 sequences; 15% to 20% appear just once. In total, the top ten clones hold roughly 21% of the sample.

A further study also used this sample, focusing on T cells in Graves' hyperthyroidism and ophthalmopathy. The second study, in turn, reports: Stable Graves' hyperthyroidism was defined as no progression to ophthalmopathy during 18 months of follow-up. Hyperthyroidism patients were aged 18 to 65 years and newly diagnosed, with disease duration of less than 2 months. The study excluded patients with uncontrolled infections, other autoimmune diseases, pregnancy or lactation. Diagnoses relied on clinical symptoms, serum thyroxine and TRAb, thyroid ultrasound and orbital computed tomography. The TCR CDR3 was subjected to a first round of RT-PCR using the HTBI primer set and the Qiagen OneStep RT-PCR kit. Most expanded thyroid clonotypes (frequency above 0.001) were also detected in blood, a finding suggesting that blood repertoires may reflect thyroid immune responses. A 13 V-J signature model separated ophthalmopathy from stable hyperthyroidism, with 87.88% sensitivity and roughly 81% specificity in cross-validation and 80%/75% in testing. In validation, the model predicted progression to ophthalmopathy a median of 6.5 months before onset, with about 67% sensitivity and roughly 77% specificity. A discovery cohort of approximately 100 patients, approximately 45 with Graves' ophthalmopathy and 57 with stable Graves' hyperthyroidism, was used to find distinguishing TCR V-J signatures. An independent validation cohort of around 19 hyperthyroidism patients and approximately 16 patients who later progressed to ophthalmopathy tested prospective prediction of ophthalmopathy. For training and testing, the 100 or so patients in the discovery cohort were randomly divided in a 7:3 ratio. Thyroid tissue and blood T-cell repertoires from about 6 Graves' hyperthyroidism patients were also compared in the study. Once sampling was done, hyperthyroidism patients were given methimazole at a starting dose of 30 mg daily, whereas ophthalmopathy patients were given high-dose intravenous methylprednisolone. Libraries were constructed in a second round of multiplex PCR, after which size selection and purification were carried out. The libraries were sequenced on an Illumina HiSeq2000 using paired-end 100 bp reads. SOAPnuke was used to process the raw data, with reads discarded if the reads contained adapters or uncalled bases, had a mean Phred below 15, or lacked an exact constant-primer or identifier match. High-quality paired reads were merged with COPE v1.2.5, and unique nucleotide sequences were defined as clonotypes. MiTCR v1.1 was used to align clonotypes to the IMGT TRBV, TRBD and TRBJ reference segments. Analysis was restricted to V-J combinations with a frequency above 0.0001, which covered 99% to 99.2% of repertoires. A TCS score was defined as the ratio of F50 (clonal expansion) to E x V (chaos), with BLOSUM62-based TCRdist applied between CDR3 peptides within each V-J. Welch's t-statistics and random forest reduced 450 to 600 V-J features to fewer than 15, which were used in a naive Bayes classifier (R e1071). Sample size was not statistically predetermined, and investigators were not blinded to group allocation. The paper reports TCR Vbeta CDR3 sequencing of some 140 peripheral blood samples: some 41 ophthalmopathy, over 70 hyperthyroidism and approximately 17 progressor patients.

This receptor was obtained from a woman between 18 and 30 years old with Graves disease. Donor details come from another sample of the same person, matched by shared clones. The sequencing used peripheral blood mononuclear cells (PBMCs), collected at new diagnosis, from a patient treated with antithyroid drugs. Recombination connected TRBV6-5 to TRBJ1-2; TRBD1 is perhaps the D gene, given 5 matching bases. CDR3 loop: CASSYGQPAGYTF. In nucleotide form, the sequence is TGTGCCAGCAGTTACGGACAACCGGCGGGCTACACCTTC.